This TCR beta chain was profiled in a study of blood T cell repertoires in COVID-19. Study-wide context: Donors in the United States, Italy and Spain gave samples during acute or convalescent COVID-19.

Under the authors' procedure: Counts of nucleated cells, estimated from reference gene primer amplification, were obtained. The table came from immunoSEQ multiplex PCR; TCRdb's copy has only in-frame clones and leaves some out. The V and J calls and the clone size are those of that table, but D and trimming were determined from the DNA. The table lists some 200,000 clones, nearly 90% of them singletons. The V and J ends lost 2 bases and 0 bases respectively, with 10 bases between them. This CDR3 has 15 residues. Germline V gives CDR1 MNHEY, CDR2 SMNVEV (reference sequence). This clonotype originated in a man in his fifties or sixties with active or convalescent COVID-19. This rearrangement joins TRBV27 to TRBJ1-2; D unclear. The sequenced sample consisted of peripheral blood. CDR3 coding DNA: TGTGCCAGCAGTTTACTGGCGGATGCTAACTATGGCTACACCTTC. This gives the protein CASSLLADANYGYTF.